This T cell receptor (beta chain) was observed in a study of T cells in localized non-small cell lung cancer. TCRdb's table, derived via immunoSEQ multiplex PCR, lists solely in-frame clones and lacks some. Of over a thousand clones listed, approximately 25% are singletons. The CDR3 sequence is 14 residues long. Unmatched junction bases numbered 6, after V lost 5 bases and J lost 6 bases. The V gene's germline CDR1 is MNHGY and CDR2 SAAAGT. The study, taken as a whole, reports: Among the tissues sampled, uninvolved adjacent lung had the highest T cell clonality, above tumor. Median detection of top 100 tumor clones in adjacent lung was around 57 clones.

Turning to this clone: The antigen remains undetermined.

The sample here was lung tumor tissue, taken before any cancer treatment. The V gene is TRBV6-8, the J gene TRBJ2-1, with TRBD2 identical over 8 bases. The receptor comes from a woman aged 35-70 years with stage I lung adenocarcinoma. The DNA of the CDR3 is TGTGCCAGCAGTGGTTTGCGGGAGGTCAATGAGCAGTTCTTC. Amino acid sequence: CASSGLREVNEQFF.